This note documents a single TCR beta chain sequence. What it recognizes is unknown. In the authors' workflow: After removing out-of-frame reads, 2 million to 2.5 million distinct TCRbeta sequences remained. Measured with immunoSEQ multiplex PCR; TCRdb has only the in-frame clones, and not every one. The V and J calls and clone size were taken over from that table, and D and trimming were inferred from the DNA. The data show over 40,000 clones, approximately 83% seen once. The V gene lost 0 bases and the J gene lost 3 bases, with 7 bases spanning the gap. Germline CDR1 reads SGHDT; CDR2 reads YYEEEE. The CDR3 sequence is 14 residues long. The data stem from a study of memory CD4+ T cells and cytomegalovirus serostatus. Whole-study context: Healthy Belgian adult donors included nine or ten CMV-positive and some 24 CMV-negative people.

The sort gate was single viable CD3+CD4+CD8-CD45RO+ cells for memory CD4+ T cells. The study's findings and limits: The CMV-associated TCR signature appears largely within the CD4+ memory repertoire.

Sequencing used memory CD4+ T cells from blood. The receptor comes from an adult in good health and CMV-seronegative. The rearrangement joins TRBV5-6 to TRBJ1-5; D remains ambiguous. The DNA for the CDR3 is TGTGCCAGCAGCTTGGCGGGGAACAATCAGCCCCAGCATTTT. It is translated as CASSLAGNNQPQHF.